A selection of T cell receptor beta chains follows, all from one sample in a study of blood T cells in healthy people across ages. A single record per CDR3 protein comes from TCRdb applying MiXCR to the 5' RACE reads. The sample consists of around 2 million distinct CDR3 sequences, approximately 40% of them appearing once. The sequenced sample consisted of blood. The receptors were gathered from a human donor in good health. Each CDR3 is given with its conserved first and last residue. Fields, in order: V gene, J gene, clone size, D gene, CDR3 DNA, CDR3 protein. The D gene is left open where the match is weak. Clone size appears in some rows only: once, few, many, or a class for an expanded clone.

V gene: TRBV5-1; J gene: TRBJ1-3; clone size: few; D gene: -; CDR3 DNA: TGCGCCAGCAGCGGGTCCTCGGGGGTAACTCACTCTGGAAACACCATATATTTT; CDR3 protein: CASSGSSGVTHSGNTIYF
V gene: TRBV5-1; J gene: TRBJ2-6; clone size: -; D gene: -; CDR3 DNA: TGCGCCAGCAGCTCATCGAGTAATTTACCCGGGGCCAACGTCCTGACTTTC; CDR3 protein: CASSSSSNLPGANVLTF
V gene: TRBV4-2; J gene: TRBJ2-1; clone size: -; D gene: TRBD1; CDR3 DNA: TGTGCCAGCAGCCAGAACGTACAGGGGGCCTACAATGAGCAGTTCTTC; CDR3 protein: CASSQNVQGAYNEQFF
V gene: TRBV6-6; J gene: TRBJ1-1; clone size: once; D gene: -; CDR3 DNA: TGTGCCAGCAGTTACGTGCCAGATTACACTGAAGCTTTCTTT; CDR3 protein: CASSYVPDYTEAFF
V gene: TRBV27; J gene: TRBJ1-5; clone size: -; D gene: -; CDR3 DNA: TGTGCCAGCAGTTATGGGAAAATGGGTCAGCCCCAGCATTTT; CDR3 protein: CASSYGKMGQPQHF
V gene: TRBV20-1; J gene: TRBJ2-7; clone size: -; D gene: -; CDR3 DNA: TGCAGTGCTAAATCCTACAGCTCGAGCTCCTACAATGAGCAGTACTTC; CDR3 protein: CSAKSYSSSSYNEQYF
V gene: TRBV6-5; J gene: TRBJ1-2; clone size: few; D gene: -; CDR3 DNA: TGTGCCAGCAGTTACGGCCTGTCCCGTAACTATGGCTACACCTTC; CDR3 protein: CASSYGLSRNYGYTF
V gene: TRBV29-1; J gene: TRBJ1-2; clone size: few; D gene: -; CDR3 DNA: TGCAGCGTCCTGACCGGGACTACTATCTATGGCTACACCTTC; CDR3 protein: CSVLTGTTIYGYTF
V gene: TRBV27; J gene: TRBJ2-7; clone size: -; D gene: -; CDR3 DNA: TGTGCCAGCACCCCTTCGTCAGGGCCAGTTGGCTACGAGCAGTACTTC; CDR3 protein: CASTPSSGPVGYEQYF
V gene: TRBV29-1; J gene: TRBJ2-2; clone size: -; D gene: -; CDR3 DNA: TGCAGCGTGCAGAGTTACCTTAACACCGGGGAGCTGTTTTTT; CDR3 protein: CSVQSYLNTGELFF
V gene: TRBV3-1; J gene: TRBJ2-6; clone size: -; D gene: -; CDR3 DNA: TGTGCCAGCAGCCAAATGTATAGGGAAGGGGCCAACGTCCTGACTTTC; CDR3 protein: CASSQMYREGANVLTF
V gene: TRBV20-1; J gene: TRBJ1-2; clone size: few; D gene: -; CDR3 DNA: TGCAGTGCTTTTACAGGGTTTGATGGCTACACCTTC; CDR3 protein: CSAFTGFDGYTF
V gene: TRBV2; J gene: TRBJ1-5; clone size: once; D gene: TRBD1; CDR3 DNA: TGTGCCAGCAGTGGGGACAGGGATTCTGATCAGCCCCAGCATTTT; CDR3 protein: CASSGDRDSDQPQHF
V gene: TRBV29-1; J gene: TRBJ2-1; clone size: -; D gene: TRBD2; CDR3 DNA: TGCAGCGTTGAAACCATCCTTAGCGGGGGGAACGATGAGCAGTTCTTC; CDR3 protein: CSVETILSGGNDEQFF
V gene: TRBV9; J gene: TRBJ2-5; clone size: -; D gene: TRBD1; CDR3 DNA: TGTGCCAGCAGCGTAACGGTGGGAAGGGGGCCGGGGGAGACCCAGTACTTC; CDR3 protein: CASSVTVGRGPGETQYF
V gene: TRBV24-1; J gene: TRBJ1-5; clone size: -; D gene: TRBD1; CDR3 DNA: TGTGCCACCAGTGATTCCGGGACAGGGTATCAGCCCCAGCATTTT; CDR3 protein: CATSDSGTGYQPQHF
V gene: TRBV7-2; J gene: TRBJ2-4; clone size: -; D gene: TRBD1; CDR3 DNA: TGTGCCAGCAGCTCACAGGGGACCTTAAGGGAGCAGTACTTC; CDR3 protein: CASSSQGTLREQYF
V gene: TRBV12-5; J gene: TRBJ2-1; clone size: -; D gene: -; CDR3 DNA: TGTGTTAGTGGTTTGATACAGGGACCCTACAATGAGCAGTTCTTC; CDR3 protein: CVSGLIQGPYNEQFF
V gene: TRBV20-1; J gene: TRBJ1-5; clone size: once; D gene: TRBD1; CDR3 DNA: TGCAGTGCTAGTTCCCCCGGGACAGGGACGGGGAATCAGCCCCAGCATTTT; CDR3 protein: CSASSPGTGTGNQPQHF
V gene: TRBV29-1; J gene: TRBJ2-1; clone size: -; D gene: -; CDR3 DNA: TGCAGCGTTGTTCTTGGACAGTTACTCTACAATGAGCAGTTCTTC; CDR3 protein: CSVVLGQLLYNEQFF
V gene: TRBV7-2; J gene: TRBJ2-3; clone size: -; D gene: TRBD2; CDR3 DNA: TGTGCCAGCAGCTCCCTATTGGCTAGCGGGGCGGAAGATACGCAGTATTTT; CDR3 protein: CASSSLLASGAEDTQYF
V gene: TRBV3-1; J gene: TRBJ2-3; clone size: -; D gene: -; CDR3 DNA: TGTGCCAGCAGCCAAGATGGGGGCGGGGAGAGCACAGATACGCAGTATTTT; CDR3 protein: CASSQDGGGESTDTQYF
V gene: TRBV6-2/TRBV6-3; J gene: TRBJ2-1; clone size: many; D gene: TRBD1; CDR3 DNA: TGTGCCAGCAGCGTAAACAACCGGCGGACAGGGGTTTATGAGCAGTTCTTC; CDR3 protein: CASSVNNRRTGVYEQFF